This paragraph reports one T cell receptor beta chain. The table came from immunoSEQ multiplex PCR; TCRdb's copy has only in-frame clones and leaves some out. The sample carries 200,000 to 250,000 clones, roughly 94% recorded once. The entry originates in a study of control samples from healthy donors and cancer patients. Germline values: CDR1 MNHEY, CDR2 SMNVEV (reference sequence). This CDR3 comprises 16 residues. Trimming cost V 2 bases and J 0 bases, with 8 bases left between them. The sample consisted of blood. This sequence joins TRBV27 and TRBJ1-6, with D possibly matching TRBD1 (5 bases). The clonotype comes from a man aged 50-60 years in good health. The CDR3 reads CASSLQGLSYNSPLHF. The CDR3 nucleotides read TGTGCCAGCAGTTTACAGGGTCTCTCCTATAATTCACCCCTCCACTTT.